This entry lists 15 T cell receptor beta chains sequenced from one sample in a study of T cells in Graves' hyperthyroidism and ophthalmopathy. It was RNA transcripts that yielded the amplified TCR beta CDR3 regions. A first-round RT-PCR of the TCR CDR3 used the HTBI primer set. TCRdb re-analysed the multiplex PCR reads in MiXCR, keeping a single row per CDR3 protein. Here the sample spans a few hundred thousand distinct CDR3 sequences, 15% to 19% being singletons. The sequencing input was blood. The receptors come from a woman aged 18-29 years with Graves' hyperthyroidism.

This clonotype was detected ten times or more. The chain employs TRBV12-3 or TRBV12-4 and TRBJ1-5; 7 bases are a match to TRBD1. This CDR3 contains 14 residues. V shed 6 bases and J 4 bases; nucleotides not matched to a gene: 6. This CDR3 is CASSPSGGNQPQHF. The CDR3 DNA reads as TGTGCCAGCAGCCCTTCAGGGGGAAATCAGCCCCAGCATTTT.

This clonotype was observed a few times. The chain recombines TRBV29-1 with TRBJ2-7; tentatively, D is TRBD1 or TRBD2 (6 bases each). V was cut by 1 base and J by 4 bases, with 17 bases left in between. This CDR3 has 15 residues. Looked up from germline, CDR1 is SQVTM and CDR2 is ANQGSEA. For the CDR3, the DNA is TGCAGCGTTGAAGGGGGGCGGGACACCCAATACGAGCAGTACTTC. It translates to CSVEGGRDTQYEQYF.

This clonotype was counted only a few times. The chain carries TRBV9 and TRBJ2-7, with D tentatively TRBD2 (5 bases). The germline CDR1 and CDR2 sequences are SGDLS and YYNGEE. Trimming took 2 bases from V and 0 from J, leaving 12 bases between them. CDR3 length equals 15 residues. The CDR3 DNA is TGTGCCAGCAGCGTTAGTGTCGGGAACTCCTACGAGCAGTACTTC. Translated, it gives CASSVSVGNSYEQYF.

Ten or more counts support this clonotype. The V gene is TRBV18, the J gene TRBJ2-7, with 7 positions matching TRBD2. There are 15 residues in the CDR3. Germline CDR1 and CDR2: KGHSH and LQKENI. Losses at the gene ends were 3 bases for V and 7 bases for J; bases not matched to a gene: 12. CDR3 residues: CASSPGGAGRGEQYF. CDR3 in DNA: TGTGCCAGCTCACCGGGAGGGGCGGGCCGCGGGGAGCAGTACTTC.

V and J are TRBV28 and TRBJ1-4; D unresolved. Germline loops: CDR1 MDHEN, CDR2 SYDVKM. The CDR3 is made up of 17 amino acids. Trimming left V 5 bases short and J 0 bases short, with 16 bases between. The CDR3 reads CASSGRPGRATNEKLFF. In nucleotides, the CDR3 is TGTGCCAGCAGTGGGAGACCTGGACGAGCAACTAATGAAAAACTGTTTTTT.

This chain joins TRBV11-3 and TRBJ2-5; 12 positions agree with TRBD2. V dropped 0 bases and J dropped 1; count of bases not matched to a gene: 3. The CDR3 spans 17 residues. Per germline, CDR1 SGHNT and CDR2 YENEEA. The CDR3 region has the DNA TGTGCCAGCAGCTTAGACCGACTAGCGGGAGTCCAAGAGACCCAGTACTTC. This codes for CASSLDRLAGVQETQYF.

At least ten counts were recorded for this clonotype. V gene TRBV6-1 combines with J gene TRBJ1-4; 7 bases match TRBD1. Per germline, CDR1 MNHNS and CDR2 SASEGT. There are 14 residues in the CDR3. V shed 6 bases and J 7 bases; nucleotides not matched to a gene: 8. Here the CDR3 reads CASSRDRDPEKLFF. CDR3 DNA: TGTGCCAGCAGCCGCGACAGGGATCCTGAAAAACTGTTTTTT.

The V call is TRBV2, the J call TRBJ2-2, with 12 bases lining up with TRBD2. In germline, CDR1 is SNHLY, CDR2 FYNNEI. With V trimmed by 7 bases and J by 5 bases, 11 bases remained unmatched. The CDR3 contains 17 residues. The CDR3 region has the DNA TGTGCCAGCATCGCGGCTAGCGGGGGGGCCCAAACCGGGGAGCTGTTTTTT. It translates to CASIAASGGAQTGELFF. The entire variable domain, with the rest obtained from reference TRBV2 and TRBJ2-2, is as follows: EPEVTQTPSHQVTQMGQEVILRCVPISNHLYFYWYRQILGQKVEFLVSFYNNEISEKSEIFDDQFSVERPDGSNFTLKIRSTKLEDSAMYFCASIAASGGAQTGELFFGEGSRLTVL.

The CDR3 nucleotides read TGTGCCAGCAGCCTTACTAGCGGGGGGGCCTACAATGAGCAGTTCTTC. This translates into CASSLTSGGAYNEQFF. This chain connects TRBV9 to TRBJ2-1, with TRBD2 matching 13 bases. CDR1 is SGDLS and CDR2 is YYNGEE in the germline V gene. This CDR3 region has 16 residues. V lost 4 bases to trimming and J lost 2 bases; unmatched junction nucleotides: 3. Using reference TRBV9 and TRBJ2-1 for the parts outside the CDR3, the full variable domain is DSGVTQTPKHLITATGQRVTLRCSPRSGDLSVYWYQQSLDQGLQFLIQYYNGEERAKGNILERFSAQQFPDLHSELNLSSLELGDSALYFCASSLTSGGAYNEQFFGPGTRLTVL.

The J gene is TRBJ1-2, the V gene TRBV7-9; no firm D call. V was trimmed by 3 bases and J by 3 bases, leaving 11 bases between them. Germline V gene lookup returns CDR1 SEHNR and CDR2 FQNEAQ (reference sequence). This CDR3 region has 14 residues. CDR3 in amino acids: CASSLERRHYGYTF. The CDR3 nucleotides read TGTGCCAGCAGCTTGGAGAGACGGCACTATGGCTACACCTTC. Full variable domain (outside the CDR3, taken from reference TRBV7-9 and TRBJ1-2): DTGVSQNPRHKITKRGQNVTFRCDPISEHNRLYWYRQTLGQGPEFLTYFQNEAQLEKSRLLSDRFSAERPKGSFSTLEIQRTEQGDSAMYLCASSLERRHYGYTFGSGTRLTVV.

The chain has TRBV20-1 and TRBJ2-1; 9 bases map to TRBD2. Unmatched junction bases numbered 8, after V lost 2 bases and J lost 0 bases. Germline V lookup: CDR1 DFQATT, CDR2 SNEGSKA (reference sequence). CDR3 length: 17 amino acids. For the CDR3, the DNA is TGCAGTGCTAGATCTCCGACTAGCGGTAGCTCCTACAATGAGCAGTTCTTC. The encoded protein is CSARSPTSGSSYNEQFF.

This clonotype was observed many times. CDR3: CSAAPPGFNEKLFF. The CDR3 region has the DNA TGCAGTGCTGCCCCCCCGGGATTTAATGAAAAACTGTTTTTT. The chain uses TRBV20-1 and TRBJ1-4; no clear D gene. CDR3 size: 14 residues. Germline assignment: CDR1 DFQATT and CDR2 SNEGSKA (reference sequence). The V end lost 5 bases, the J end lost 4 bases, and 14 bases lay between the germline ends.

In this sample, this clonotype turned up many times. The chain combines TRBV27 with TRBJ1-5; D gene ambiguous. CDR1 and CDR2 from the germline V gene are MNHEY and SMNVEV (reference sequence). CDR3 length: 12 amino acids. Trimming pared 6 bases from V and 6 bases from J, leaving 9 bases between. The CDR3 nucleotides are TGTGCCAGCAGCAATCCGGCTCAGCCCCAGCATTTT. Protein: CASSNPAQPQHF.

This clonotype showed up many times. J is TRBJ2-3 and V is TRBV20-1; a weak D match, TRBD1 (6 bases). Looked up from germline, CDR1 is DFQATT and CDR2 is SNEGSKA (reference sequence). Trimming left V 7 bases short and J 0 bases short, with 8 bases between. The CDR3 consists of 12 residues. CDR3 nucleotides: TGCAGTGGCGGACAGAGCACAGATACGCAGTATTTT. Protein sequence: CSGGQSTDTQYF.

This clonotype was counted many times. The rearrangement links TRBV3-1 to TRBJ2-5; no clear D gene. The CDR3 length is 14 residues. Trimming left V 0 bases short and J 7 bases short, with 12 bases between. From germline, CDR1 is LGHDT and CDR2 YNNKEL (reference sequence). This CDR3 reads CASSQEGRFGTQYF. The CDR3 DNA follows: TGTGCCAGCAGCCAAGAGGGCAGGTTCGGGACCCAGTACTTC.